This TCR beta chain emerged from a study of blood T cell repertoires in COVID-19. Study-level background: Sites across the United States, Italy and Spain contributed samples from acute and convalescent COVID-19. In each case, the material was cDNA or gDNA derived from T cells, B-cell-depleted T cells, or PBMCs.

This CDR3 contains 13 residues. Deletions cut 5 bases from V and 4 bases from J, with 11 bases between. The germline CDR1 and CDR2 sequences are LNHDA and SQIVND (reference sequence). Study processing details: For nucleated cells, counts were estimated from reference gene primer amplification. Produced via immunoSEQ multiplex PCR; TCRdb's table is partial and in-frame only. The V and J calls and clone size come from that table; D and trimming were worked out from the DNA. The sample comprises about 200,000 clones, roughly 87% of which are singletons, and about 22% rests with the top ten. The chain has TRBV19 and TRBJ1-1; D is perhaps TRBD1 (5 bases). Sequenced: peripheral blood. The receptor's source is a man aged 60-69 years with active or convalescent COVID-19. CDR3 region: CASSFREATEAFF. In nucleotides, the CDR3 is TGTGCCAGTAGTTTCAGGGAGGCCACTGAAGCTTTCTTT.